This TCR beta chain was captured in a study of T cell repertoires in cytomegalovirus infection. Study-level background: Public TCR beta signatures were indicative of both CMV infection and a matching HLA type. Findings of the study overall: Cumulative frequency (of public TCR beta family members) identified carriers of CMV plus the relevant HLA. The ex vivo response was dominated by HLA-C-restricted CMV-specific TCR beta clonotypes.

TCRdb passed the reads through MiXCR, listing each CDR3 protein once. Among 480,000 or so distinct CDR3 sequences listed, around 11% were seen once. Between the trimmed V and J ends, which lost 3 bases and 7 bases, there was a span of 10 bases. This CDR3 comprises 14 residues. Ten or more counts support this clonotype. The antigen is not known. Sequenced sample: PBMCs. This receptor was obtained from a human donor in good health (CMV status not recorded). Some clones in this sample may be carry-over from other donors' samples. The chain has TRBV12-3 or TRBV12-4 and TRBJ1-6; D not certain. The CDR3 nucleotides read TGTGCCAGCAGTTTCAAGCCGGGGAATTCACCCCTCCACTTT. Protein product: CASSFKPGNSPLHF.